This T cell receptor (beta chain) was captured in a study of blood T cell repertoires in COVID-19. Germline V gene lookup returns CDR1 SGDLS and CDR2 YYNGEE. Trimming stripped 0 bases from V and 5 bases from J, with 13 bases between. The CDR3 extends over 15 amino acids. Clones were read by immunoSEQ multiplex PCR, and TCRdb kept only the in-frame ones, dropping some. Of 200,000 to 300,000 clones in the sample, about 80% were seen once. This receptor was obtained from a woman aged 80 or over with acute or convalescent COVID-19. Sequencing was done on a sample of peripheral blood. This chain connects TRBV9 to TRBJ2-3, with D unclear. In nucleotides, the CDR3 is TGTGCCAGCAGCGTAGCGCCGACCGAGGTAGATACGCAGTATTTT. It is translated as CASSVAPTEVDTQYF.